The TCR beta chain under discussion was sequenced for a study of T-cell reconstitution after alpha-beta-depleted transplantation in children. Findings and caveats of the study: High day-60 TCRbeta diversity in some patients came from surviving recipient T cells and thymic progenitors. Expanded clones from the graft, numbering several hundred, reportedly supplied alpha-beta T cells about two months after transplant.

Regarding this clonotype: What it binds is unknown.

Using unique molecular identifiers, the investigators prepared the TCRbeta library. TCRdb redid the calling of the PCR reads with MiXCR, one entry per CDR3 protein. The sample shows 80,000 or so distinct CDR3 sequences, around 14% of them seen only once. Germline V gene data show CDR1 as SGHKS and CDR2 as YYEKEE (reference sequence). The CDR3 is 15 amino acids. With 3 bases clipped from V and 4 bases from J, the junction kept 7 bases outside the gene matches. This material consisted of PBMCs, mostly from graft donor cells, taken 180 days after TCRalphabeta/CD19-depleted stem cell transplant. The gene calls are TRBV5-5 and TRBJ2-4; TRBD2 aligns across 7 bases. The clonotype was recovered from a male patient between 2 and 9 years old who had a stem cell transplant for acute lymphoblastic leukemia, so the T cells may come from the graft donor. The CDR3 loop reads CASSWRWEGKNIQYF. The CDR3 coding sequence is TGTGCCAGCAGCTGGCGGTGGGAGGGGAAAAACATTCAGTACTTC.